The next 25 T cell receptor beta chains were all read from a single sample in a study of blood T cell repertoires in COVID-19. Only in-frame clones appear in the TCRdb table, and some are missing; sequencing was by immunoSEQ multiplex PCR. The sample consists of about 98,000 clones, around 82% of them appearing once. The sample comprised peripheral blood. The receptor set was obtained from a man in his sixties or seventies with active or convalescent COVID-19.

This clone appeared a few times. This sequence joins TRBV4-2 and TRBJ1-3, with D hard to call. The CDR3 runs to 16 residues. Germline-derived CDR1 and CDR2 are LGHNA and YNFKEQ. Trimming took off 0 bases at V and 3 bases at J, with 12 bases between the two ends. This chain's CDR3 is CASSQDAGMGGNTIYF. The CDR3 bases are TGTGCCAGCAGCCAAGATGCGGGGATGGGTGGAAACACCATATATTTT.

This clone was seen just once. The rearrangement joins TRBV5-1 to TRBJ2-5, with D possibly TRBD2 on 7 matching bases. There are 14 residues in the CDR3. Trimming removed 1 base from V and 5 bases from J, with 12 bases in between. Germline assignment: CDR1 SGHRS and CDR2 YFSETQ. The CDR3 spells CASSLWGGQETQYF. The CDR3 DNA is TGCGCCAGCAGCTTGTGGGGGGGGCAGGAGACCCAGTACTTC.

This clone was seen a single time. The chain joins TRBV18 to TRBJ1-1; TRBD1 matches at 8 bases. The CDR3 is made up of 15 amino acids. With V trimmed by 2 bases and J by 5 bases, 7 bases remained unmatched. Per germline, CDR1 KGHSH and CDR2 LQKENI. The CDR3 here is CASSPVQGAQTEAFF. As DNA, the CDR3 is TGTGCCAGCTCACCAGTTCAGGGGGCGCAAACTGAAGCTTTCTTT.

The sample holds one count of this clone. V is TRBV11-2 and J is TRBJ1-3, with TRBD1 identical over 7 bases. Germline V CDR1 and CDR2: SGHAT, FQNNGV. V shed 0 bases, J shed 4 bases, and the junction held 6 bases outside the gene matches. This CDR3 region has 16 residues. The CDR3 DNA reads TGTGCCAGCAGCTTAGAGCGTGGGGGACAGGGAAACACCATATATTTT. Translating gives CASSLERGGQGNTIYF.

The chain couples TRBV4-2 to TRBJ2-4; 13 positions match TRBD2. CDR3 size: 15 residues. CDR1 and CDR2 (germline): LGHNA, YNFKEQ. V was pared by 0 bases and J by 12 bases, with 5 bases of the junction left unmatched. CDR3 sequence reads: CASSQDPGTSGAQYF. The CDR3 bases are TGTGCCAGCAGCCAAGATCCCGGGACTAGCGGGGCTCAGTACTTC.

The chain employs TRBV5-1 and TRBJ2-6; a weak D match, TRBD1 (5 bases). Germline loops: CDR1 SGHRS, CDR2 YFSETQ. V was cut by 4 bases and J by 0 bases, with 11 bases left in between. This CDR3 region has 16 residues. The CDR3 bases are TGCGCCAGCAGCCGTTTCCAGGGCTCTGGGGCCAACGTCCTGACTTTC. Protein sequence: CASSRFQGSGANVLTF.

The DNA for the CDR3 is TGTGCCAGCAGCGTACACAGGGAAAACACCATATATTTT. This codes for CASSVHRENTIYF. This chain links TRBV4-2 with TRBJ1-3; D perhaps matches TRBD1 (6 bases). Germline V gene lookup returns CDR1 LGHNA and CDR2 YNFKEQ. The CDR3 contains 13 residues. Trimming left V 5 bases short and J 6 bases short, with 11 bases between.

The chain has TRBV5-1 and TRBJ1-1; unclear D gene. V was shortened by 0 bases and J by 7 bases, with 16 bases between the two germline ends. Per the germline V gene, CDR1 is SGHRS and CDR2 is YFSETQ. The CDR3 contains 15 residues. CDR3 coding DNA: TGCGCCAGCAGCTTGGTAGCCCCAGCCCCATATGAAGCTTTCTTT. Its translation: CASSLVAPAPYEAFF.

The chain carries TRBV2 and TRBJ1-5; D perhaps matches TRBD1 (5 bases). Germline V gene sequence: CDR1 SNHLY, CDR2 FYNNEI. Trimming took off 3 bases at V and 10 bases at J, with 16 bases between the two ends. This CDR3 comprises 14 residues. CDR3 protein: CASSEAAGRLPQHF. The CDR3 region has the DNA TGTGCCAGCAGTGAGGCCGCAGGGAGGTTACCCCAGCATTTT.

The chain employs TRBV10-3 and TRBJ2-7; a possible D gene is TRBD2 (6 bases). This CDR3 contains 13 residues. CDR1 is ENHRY and CDR2 is SYGVKD in the germline V gene. Trimming shortened V by 8 bases and J by 1 base, and 12 bases separated the two germline ends. The CDR3 sequence: CAILAADSYEQYF. The CDR3 nucleotides read TGTGCCATCTTAGCGGCAGATTCCTACGAGCAGTACTTC.

This clone occurred once. The chain has TRBV11-2 and TRBJ2-1, with D unclear. CDR1 and CDR2 (germline): SGHAT, FQNNGV. V was pared by 0 bases and J by 10 bases, with 7 bases between. The CDR3 runs 12 residues. The CDR3 DNA follows: TGTGCCAGCAGCTTAGATCACGGGGAGCAGTTCTTC. Translated, it gives CASSLDHGEQFF. The whole variable domain, filled in from reference TRBV11-2 and TRBJ2-1, reads EAGVAQSPRYKIIEKRQSVAFWCNPISGHATLYWYQQILGQGPKLLIQFQNNGVVDDSQLPKDRFSAERLKGVDSTLKIQPAKLEDSAVYLCASSLDHGEQFFGPGTRLTVL.

The chain has TRBV10-3 and TRBJ2-2; 7 bases match TRBD2. The germline V gene has CDR1 ENHRY and CDR2 SYGVKD. V lost 2 bases, J lost 4 bases, and 4 bases stayed unmatched. The length of the CDR3 is 15 residues. The CDR3 spells CAISEVASGTGELFF. Here the CDR3 DNA reads TGTGCCATCAGTGAGGTGGCTAGCGGCACCGGGGAGCTGTTTTTT.

V and J are TRBV4-3 and TRBJ1-2; unclear D gene. CDR1 and CDR2 (germline): LGHNA, YSLEER. This CDR3 comprises 14 residues. The V and J ends lost 3 bases and 5 bases respectively, with 13 bases between them. Here the CDR3 reads CASSHSRTVYGYTF. The DNA for the CDR3 is TGCGCCAGCAGCCACTCGAGGACTGTATATGGCTACACCTTC.

V and J are TRBV7-3 and TRBJ1-6; D is possibly TRBD1 (5 bases). Looked up from germline, CDR1 is SGHTA and CDR2 is FQGTGA. Between the trimmed V and J ends, which lost 1 base and 7 bases, there was a span of 5 bases. CDR3 size: 13 residues. The CDR3 sequence is CASSLNRNSPLHF. The CDR3 DNA reads TGTGCCAGCAGCTTAAACAGGAATTCACCCCTCCACTTT. Full variable domain (missing parts from reference TRBV7-3 and TRBJ1-6): GAGVSQTPSNKVTEKGKYVELRCDPISGHTALYWYRQSLGQGPEFLIYFQGTGAADDSGLPNDRFFAVRPEGSVSTLKIQRTERGDSAVYLCASSLNRNSPLHFGNGTRLTVT.

The V call is TRBV7-2, the J call TRBJ2-3; D may be TRBD2 (6 bases). The ends were cut back, 1 base at V and 4 bases at J, with 9 bases in the middle. The CDR3 has 14 amino acids. The germline gives CDR1 SGHTA, CDR2 FQGNSA. This chain's CDR3 is CASSLGGLADTQYF. CDR3 DNA: TGTGCCAGCAGCTTAGGGGGACTGGCAGATACGCAGTATTTT.

This chain links TRBV10-1 with TRBJ1-1, with D possibly TRBD1 on 6 matching bases. Trimming removed 1 base from V and 5 bases from J, with 14 bases in between. Per the germline V gene, CDR1 is WNHNN and CDR2 is SYGVQD (reference sequence). There are 15 residues in the CDR3. The CDR3 spells CASSEWGGEGTEAFF. DNA for the CDR3: TGCGCCAGCAGTGAGTGGGGGGGCGAGGGAACTGAAGCTTTCTTT.

Many counts were recorded for this clone. V usage is TRBV9 and J usage is TRBJ2-1; D remains ambiguous. CDR3 length: 15 residues. V shed 0 bases and J shed 0 bases, with 7 bases lying between them. Germline V gene lookup returns CDR1 SGDLS and CDR2 YYNGEE. CDR3 nucleotides: TGTGCCAGCAGCGTAGAAACTGACTCCTACAATGAGCAGTTCTTC. The encoded protein is CASSVETDSYNEQFF. The full variable domain, its missing parts supplied by reference TRBV9 and TRBJ2-1, is DSGVTQTPKHLITATGQRVTLRCSPRSGDLSVYWYQQSLDQGLQFLIQYYNGEERAKGNILERFSAQQFPDLHSELNLSSLELGDSALYFCASSVETDSYNEQFFGPGTRLTVL.

In its sample, this clone was seen a few times. V and J are TRBV18 and TRBJ2-7; TRBD1 aligns across 10 bases. Germline CDR1 is KGHSH and CDR2 is LQKENI. V lost 3 bases and J lost 2; bases outside the gene matches: 7. CDR3 length equals 16 residues. The CDR3 sequence: CASSPSSGQGTYEQYF. The DNA for the CDR3 is TGTGCCAGCTCACCTTCCTCGGGACAGGGGACCTACGAGCAGTACTTC.

This chain connects TRBV29-1 to TRBJ2-7; D is undetermined. CDR1 SQVTM and CDR2 ANQGSEA come from the germline V gene. V was cut by 4 bases and J by 3 bases, with 10 bases left in between. The CDR3 is 12 amino acids. The CDR3 sequence: CSVVGNDYEQYF. CDR3 sequence (DNA): TGCAGCGTTGTGGGCAACGACTACGAGCAGTACTTC.

The CDR3 DNA is TGTGCCAGCAGTGAAGCGGGGACCGGGTCAGCGGGCGACAATGAGCAGTTCTTC. Amino acid sequence: CASSEAGTGSAGDNEQFF. This chain links TRBV2 with TRBJ2-1; D is perhaps TRBD2 (6 bases). The length of the CDR3 is 18 residues. Germline lookup yields CDR1 SNHLY and CDR2 FYNNEI. With 0 bases removed from V and 5 bases from J, the gap between germline ends came to 20 bases. Drawing the rest from reference TRBV2 and TRBJ2-1, the complete variable domain is EPEVTQTPSHQVTQMGQEVILRCVPISNHLYFYWYRQILGQKVEFLVSFYNNEISEKSEIFDDQFSVERPDGSNFTLKIRSTKLEDSAMYFCASSEAGTGSAGDNEQFFGPGTRLTVL.

The chain employs TRBV6-1 and TRBJ1-6; D uncertain. The germline gives CDR1 MNHNS, CDR2 SASEGT. The CDR3 totals 13 residues. The V end lost 2 bases, the J end lost 14 bases, and 13 bases lay between the germline ends. CDR3 in DNA: TGTGCCAGCAGTGAAACCCCCCCCGGAGCCCTCCACTTT. Its protein is CASSETPPGALHF.

Points on this clone: The DNA is left out, because the CDR3 cannot be placed on it with certainty; the CDR3 is given as TCRdb lists it. The genes are TRBV7-9 and TRBJ1-2; TRBD1 is taken as the D call from the table, unchecked against the DNA. Germline CDR1 SEHNR, CDR2 FQNEAQ (reference sequence). The CDR3 is 14 residues long, ends included. CDR3 sequence reads: CASSLVGTGSRDTF.

The chain employs TRBV29-1 and TRBJ2-7; D may be TRBD1 (6 bases). Trimming shortened V by 6 bases and J by 3 bases, and 15 bases separated the two germline ends. This CDR3 comprises 13 residues. Germline assignment: CDR1 SQVTM and CDR2 ANQGSEA. Written as DNA, the CDR3 is TGCAGCGTCTCACAGGGCAGGGTCTACGAGCAGTACTTC. Its translation: CSVSQGRVYEQYF.

The chain couples TRBV29-1 to TRBJ1-1; D gene ambiguous. V dropped 4 bases and J dropped 6 bases, with 6 bases sitting between them. This CDR3 comprises 10 residues. Germline V lookup: CDR1 SQVTM, CDR2 ANQGSEA. The CDR3 sequence is CSVAVPEAFF. The CDR3 DNA reads TGCAGCGTTGCAGTGCCTGAAGCTTTCTTT.

This chain connects TRBV11-2 to TRBJ2-2; possible D gene TRBD1, 5 bases. Germline V gene lookup returns CDR1 SGHAT and CDR2 FQNNGV. Trimming removed 2 bases from V and 7 bases from J, with 5 bases in between. CDR3 length: 12 residues. CDR3 in DNA: TGTGCCAGCAGCTTAACAGGCGGGGAGCTGTTTTTT. Translating it yields CASSLTGGELFF.